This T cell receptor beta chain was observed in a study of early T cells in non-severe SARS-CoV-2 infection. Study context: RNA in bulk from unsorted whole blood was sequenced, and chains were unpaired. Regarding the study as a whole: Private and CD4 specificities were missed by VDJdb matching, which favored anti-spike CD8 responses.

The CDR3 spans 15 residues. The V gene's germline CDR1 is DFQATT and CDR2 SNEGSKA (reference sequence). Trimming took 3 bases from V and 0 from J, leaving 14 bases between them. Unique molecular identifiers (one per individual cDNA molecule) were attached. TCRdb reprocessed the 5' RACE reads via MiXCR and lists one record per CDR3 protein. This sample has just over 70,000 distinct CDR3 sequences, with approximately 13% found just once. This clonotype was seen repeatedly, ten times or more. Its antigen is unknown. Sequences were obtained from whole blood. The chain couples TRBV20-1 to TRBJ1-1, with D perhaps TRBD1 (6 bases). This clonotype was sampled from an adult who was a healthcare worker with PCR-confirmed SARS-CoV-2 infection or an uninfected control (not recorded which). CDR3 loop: CSASPPGQLNTEAFF. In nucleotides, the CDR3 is TGCAGTGCTAGTCCACCGGGACAACTGAACACTGAAGCTTTCTTT.